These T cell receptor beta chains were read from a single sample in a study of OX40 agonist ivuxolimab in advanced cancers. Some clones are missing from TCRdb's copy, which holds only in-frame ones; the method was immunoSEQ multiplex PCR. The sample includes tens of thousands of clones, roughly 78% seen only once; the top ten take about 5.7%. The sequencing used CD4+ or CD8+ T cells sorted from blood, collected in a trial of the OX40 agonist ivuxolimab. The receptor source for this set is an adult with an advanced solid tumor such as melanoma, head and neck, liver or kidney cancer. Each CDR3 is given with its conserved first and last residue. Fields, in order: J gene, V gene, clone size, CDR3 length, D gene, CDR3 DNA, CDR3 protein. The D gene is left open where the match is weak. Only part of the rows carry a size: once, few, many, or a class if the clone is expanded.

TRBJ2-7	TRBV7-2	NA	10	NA	TGTGCCAGCAGCTTCTACGAGCAGTACTTC	CASSFYEQYF
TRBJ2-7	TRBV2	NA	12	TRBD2	TGTGCCAGCAGTGGCGGGGGATACGAGCAGTACTTC	CASSGGGYEQYF
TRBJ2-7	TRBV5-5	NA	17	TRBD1	TGTGCCAGCAGCTTGGCACAGGGGTCATTTTCTTCCTACGAGCAGTACTTC	CASSLAQGSFSSYEQYF
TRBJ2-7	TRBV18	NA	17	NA	TGTGCCAGCTCAATCTCCTCTAGCGTCAACGGCCCCTACGAGCAGTACTTC	CASSISSSVNGPYEQYF
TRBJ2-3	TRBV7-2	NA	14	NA	TGTGCCAGCAGCCCGTTGGAGCGGCCAGATACGCAGTATTTT	CASSPLERPDTQYF
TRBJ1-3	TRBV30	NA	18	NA	TGTGCCTGGACCGCCCCCCCCTCCCGCAGGCCCGTCGGAAACACCATATATTTT	CAWTAPPSRRPVGNTIYF
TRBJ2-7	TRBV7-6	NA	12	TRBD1	TGTGCCAGCAGCTTAGACAGGGGCGAGCAGTACTTC	CASSLDRGEQYF
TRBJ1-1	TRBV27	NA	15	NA	TGTGCCACCGCTATTGGGGGCTACCCGAACACTGAAGCTTTCTTT	CATAIGGYPNTEAFF
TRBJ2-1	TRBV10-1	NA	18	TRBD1	TGCGCCAGCAGTGACCAGGGGGCATTTTCTAGCGCGTTAAATGAGCAGTTCTTC	CASSDQGAFSSALNEQFF
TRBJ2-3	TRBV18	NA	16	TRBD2	TGTGCCAGCTCACCACCCGGGGGGTCTAGCACAGATACGCAGTATTTT	CASSPPGGSSTDTQYF
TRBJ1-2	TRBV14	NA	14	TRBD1	TGTGCCAGCAGCCAAGTACGGCAGGGGGACGGCTACACCTTC	CASSQVRQGDGYTF
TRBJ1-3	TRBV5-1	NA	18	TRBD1	TGCGCCAGCAGCACCTACTCCGGGACAGTCAGCTCTGGAAACACCATATATTTT	CASSTYSGTVSSGNTIYF
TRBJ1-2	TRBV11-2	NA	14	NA	TGTGCCAGCAGCTTAGTAGGACAAGGCTATGGCTACACCTTC	CASSLVGQGYGYTF
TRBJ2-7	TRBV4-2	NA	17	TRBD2	TGTGCCAGCAGCCAAGATGGGTTAGCGGGAGGGTTTTACGAGCAGTACTTC	CASSQDGLAGGFYEQYF
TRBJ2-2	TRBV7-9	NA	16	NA	TGTGCCAGCAGCCCAAGAGGGAGAGCGAGCACCGGGGAGCTGTTTTTT	CASSPRGRASTGELFF
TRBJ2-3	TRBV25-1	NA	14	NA	TGTGCCAGCAGTGACCCGGGTTCCACAGATACGCAGTATTTT	CASSDPGSTDTQYF
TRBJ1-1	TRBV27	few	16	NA	TGTGCCAGCAGTTCTCCCCCGGGACGGCGGAACACTGAAGCTTTCTTT	CASSSPPGRRNTEAFF
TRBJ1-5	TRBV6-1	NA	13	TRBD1	TGTGCCAGCAGTGCGGACAGGGATCAGCCCCAGCATTTT	CASSADRDQPQHF
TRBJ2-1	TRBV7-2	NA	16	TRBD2	TGTGCCAGCAGCTGGCGCGCGGGGGATGTTGGGAATGAGCAGTTCTTC	CASSWRAGDVGNEQFF
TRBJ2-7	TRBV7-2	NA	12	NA	TGTGCCAGCAGCTTAGACGCATACGAGCAGTACTTC	CASSLDAYEQYF
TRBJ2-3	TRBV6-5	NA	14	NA	TGTGCCAGCAGTTACTCCGCCCCAACAGATACGCAGTATTTT	CASSYSAPTDTQYF
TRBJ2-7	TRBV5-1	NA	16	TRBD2	TGCGCCAGCAGCCCTAGGACTAGCGGGAGTTATCACGAGCAGTACTTC	CASSPRTSGSYHEQYF
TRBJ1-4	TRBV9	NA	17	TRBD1	TGTGCCAGCGGTGCCGGGACAGGGCTTGCAACTAATGAAAAACTGTTTTTT	CASGAGTGLATNEKLFF
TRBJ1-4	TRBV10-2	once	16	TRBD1	TGCGCCAGCAGTCTCACAGGGGGCGGGACGGATGAAAAACTGTTTTTT	CASSLTGGGTDEKLFF